This T cell receptor beta chain was identified in a study of cytotoxic CD8 clonotypes in ibrutinib-treated CLL. In the study overall: Outcomes included roughly 24 partial and 2 complete responses; after median roughly 69 months, roughly 14 stayed remitted and approximately 12 progressed. An average of 255,043 productive templates and approximately 90,000 productive rearrangements was obtained per sample.

Broader study findings: Clonality increased at ibrutinib response, then returned toward baseline at progression. The study sampled sustained-remission and progressing patients at different times.

Method: immunoSEQ multiplex PCR; TCRdb's copy keeps in-frame clones and lacks some. The data show 300,000 to 400,000 clones, over 60% seen once. On this clone itself: Its target is not known.

There are 15 residues in the CDR3. V was clipped by 5 bases and J by 9 bases; unmatched bases: 15. Germline V gene sequence: CDR1 SGHRS, CDR2 YFSETQ. The J gene is TRBJ2-5, the V gene TRBV5-1; 8 bases line up with TRBD2. The starting material was PBMCs, obtained after 36 months of ibrutinib treatment. The receptor was derived from a human donor with chronic lymphocytic leukemia. DNA for the CDR3: TGCGCCAGCAGGCCCTCGGGGGGGCTCCCATTGCCCCAGTACTTC. It yields the protein CASRPSGGLPLPQYF.